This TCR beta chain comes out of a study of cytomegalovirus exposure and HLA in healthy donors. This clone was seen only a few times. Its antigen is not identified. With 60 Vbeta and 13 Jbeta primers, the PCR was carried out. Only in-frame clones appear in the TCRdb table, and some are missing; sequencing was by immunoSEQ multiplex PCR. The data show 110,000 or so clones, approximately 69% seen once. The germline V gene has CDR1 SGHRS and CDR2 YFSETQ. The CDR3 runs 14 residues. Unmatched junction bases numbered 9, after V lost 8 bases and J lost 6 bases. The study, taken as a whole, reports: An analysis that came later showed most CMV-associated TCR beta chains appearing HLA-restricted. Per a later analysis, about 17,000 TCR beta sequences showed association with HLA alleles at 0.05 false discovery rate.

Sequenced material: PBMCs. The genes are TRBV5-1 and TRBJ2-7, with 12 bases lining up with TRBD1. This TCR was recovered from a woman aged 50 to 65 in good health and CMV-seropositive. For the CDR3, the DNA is TGCGCCAGTGCAACAGGGACAGGGGGCGCCGAGCAGTACTTC. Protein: CASATGTGGAEQYF.